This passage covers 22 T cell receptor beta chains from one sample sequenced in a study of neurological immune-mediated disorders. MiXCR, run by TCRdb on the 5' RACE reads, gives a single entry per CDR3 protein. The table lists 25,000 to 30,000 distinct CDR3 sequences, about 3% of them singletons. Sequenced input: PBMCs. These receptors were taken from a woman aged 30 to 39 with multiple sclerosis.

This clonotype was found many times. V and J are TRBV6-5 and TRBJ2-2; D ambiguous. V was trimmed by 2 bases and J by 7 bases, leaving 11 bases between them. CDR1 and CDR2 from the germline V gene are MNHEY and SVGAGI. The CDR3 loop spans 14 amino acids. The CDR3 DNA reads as TGTGCCAGCAGTTACGGGAACGGTATCGGGGAGCTGTTTTTT. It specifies CASSYGNGIGELFF.

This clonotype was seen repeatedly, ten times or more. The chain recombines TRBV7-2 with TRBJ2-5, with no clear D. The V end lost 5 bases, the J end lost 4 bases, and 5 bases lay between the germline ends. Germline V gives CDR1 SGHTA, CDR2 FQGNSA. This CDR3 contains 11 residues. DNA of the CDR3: TGTGCCAGCAGCCGCTCAGAGACCCAGTACTTC. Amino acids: CASSRSETQYF.

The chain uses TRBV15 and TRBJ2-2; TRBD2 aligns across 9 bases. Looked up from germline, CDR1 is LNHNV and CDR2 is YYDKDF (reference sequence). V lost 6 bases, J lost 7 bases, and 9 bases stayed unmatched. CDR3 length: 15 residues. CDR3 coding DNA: TGTGCCACCAGTAGCTGGCGGGAGGGGTTCGGGGAGCTGTTTTTT. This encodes CATSSWREGFGELFF.

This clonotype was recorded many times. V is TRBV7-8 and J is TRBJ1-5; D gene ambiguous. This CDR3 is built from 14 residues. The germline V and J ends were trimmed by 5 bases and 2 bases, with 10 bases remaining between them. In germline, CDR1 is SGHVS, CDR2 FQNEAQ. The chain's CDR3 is CASSNTAGNQPQHF. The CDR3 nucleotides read TGTGCCAGCAGCAATACAGCCGGCAATCAGCCCCAGCATTTT.

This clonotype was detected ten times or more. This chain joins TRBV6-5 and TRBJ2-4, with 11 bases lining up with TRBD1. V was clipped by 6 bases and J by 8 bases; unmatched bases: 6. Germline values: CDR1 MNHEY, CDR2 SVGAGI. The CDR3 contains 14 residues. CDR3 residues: CASRTGQGADIQYF. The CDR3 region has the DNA TGTGCCAGCAGAACCGGACAGGGGGCAGACATTCAGTACTTC.

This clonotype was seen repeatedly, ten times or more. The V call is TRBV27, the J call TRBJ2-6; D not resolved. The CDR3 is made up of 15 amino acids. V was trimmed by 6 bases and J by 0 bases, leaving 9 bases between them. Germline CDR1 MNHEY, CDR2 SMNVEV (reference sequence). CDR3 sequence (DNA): TGTGCCAGCAGCCCGAGGAACTCTGGGGCCAACGTCCTGACTTTC. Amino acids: CASSPRNSGANVLTF.

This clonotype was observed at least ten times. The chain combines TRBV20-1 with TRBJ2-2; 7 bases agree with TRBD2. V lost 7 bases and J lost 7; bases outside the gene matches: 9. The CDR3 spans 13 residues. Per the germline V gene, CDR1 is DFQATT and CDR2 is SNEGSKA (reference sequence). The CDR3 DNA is TGCAGTGGGATGCAGGGAGGGATCGGGGAGCTGTTTTTT. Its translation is CSGMQGGIGELFF.

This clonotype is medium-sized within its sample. This CDR3 reads CASSFRTGDNEQFF. CDR3 coding DNA: TGCGCCAGCAGCTTTAGGACAGGGGACAATGAGCAGTTCTTC. V usage is TRBV5-1 and J usage is TRBJ2-1; 9 nucleotides align to TRBD1. Germline assignment: CDR1 SGHRS and CDR2 YFSETQ. This CDR3 has 14 amino acids. After removal of 2 bases from V and 5 bases from J, the junction contained 2 bases not matched to a gene.

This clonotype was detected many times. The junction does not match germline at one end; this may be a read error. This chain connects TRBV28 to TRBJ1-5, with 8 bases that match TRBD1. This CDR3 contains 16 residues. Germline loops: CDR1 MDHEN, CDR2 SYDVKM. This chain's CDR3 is CASSLGTGDSNQPQNF. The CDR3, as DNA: TGTGCCAGCAGTTTGGGGACAGGAGATAGCAATCAGCCCCAGAATTTT. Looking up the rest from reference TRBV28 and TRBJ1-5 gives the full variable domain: DVKVTQSSRYLVKRTGEKVFLECVQDMDHENMFWYRQDPGLGLRLIYFSYDVKMKEKGDIPEGYSVSREKKERFSLILESASTNQTSMYLCASSLGTGDSNQPQNFGDGTRLSIL.

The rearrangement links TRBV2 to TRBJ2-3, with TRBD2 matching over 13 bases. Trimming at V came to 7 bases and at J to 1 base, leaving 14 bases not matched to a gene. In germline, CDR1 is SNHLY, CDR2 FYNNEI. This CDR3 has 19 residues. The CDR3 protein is CASTRTSGGRSARTDTQYF. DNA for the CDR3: TGTGCCAGCACCCGGACTAGCGGGGGTCGCTCTGCCCGCACAGATACGCAGTATTTT.

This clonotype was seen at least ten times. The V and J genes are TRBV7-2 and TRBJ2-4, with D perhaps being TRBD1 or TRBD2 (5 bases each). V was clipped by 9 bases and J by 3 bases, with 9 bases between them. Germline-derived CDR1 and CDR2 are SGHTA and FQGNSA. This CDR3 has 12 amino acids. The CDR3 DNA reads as TGTGCCAGTAGGGACGGCAAAAACATTCAGTACTTC. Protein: CASRDGKNIQYF.

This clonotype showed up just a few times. The CDR3 sequence is CASSSTPYEQYF. CDR3 sequence (DNA): TGTGCCAGCAGTTCAACCCCCTACGAGCAGTACTTC. The V gene is TRBV6-5, the J gene TRBJ2-7; D not resolved. The germline gives CDR1 MNHEY, CDR2 SVGAGI. There are 12 residues in the CDR3. V dropped 4 bases and J dropped 2 bases, with 6 bases sitting between them.

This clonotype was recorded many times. The CDR3: CSARATTNEKLFF. The CDR3 nucleotides read TGCAGTGCACGCGCAACAACTAATGAAAAACTGTTTTTT. The chain has TRBV20-1 and TRBJ1-4; D is unclear. The V end was cut by 6 bases, the J end by 0 bases, with 8 bases between. In germline, CDR1 is DFQATT, CDR2 SNEGSKA (reference sequence). This CDR3 has 13 amino acids.

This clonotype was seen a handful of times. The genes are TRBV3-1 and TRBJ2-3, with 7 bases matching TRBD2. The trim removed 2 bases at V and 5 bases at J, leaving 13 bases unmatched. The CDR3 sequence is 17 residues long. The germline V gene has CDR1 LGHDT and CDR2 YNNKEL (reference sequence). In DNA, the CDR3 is TGTGCCAGCAGCCAACCCCCAAGTTCAGCGGGGAGAGATACGCAGTATTTT. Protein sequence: CASSQPPSSAGRDTQYF.

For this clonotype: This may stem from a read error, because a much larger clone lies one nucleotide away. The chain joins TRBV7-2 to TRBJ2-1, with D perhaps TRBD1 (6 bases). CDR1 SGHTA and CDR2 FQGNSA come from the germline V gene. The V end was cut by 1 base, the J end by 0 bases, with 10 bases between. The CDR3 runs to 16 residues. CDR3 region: CASSLVGTNSYNEQFF. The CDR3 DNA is TGTGCCAGCAGCTTAGTGGGGACAAACTCCTACAATGAGCAGTTCTTC.

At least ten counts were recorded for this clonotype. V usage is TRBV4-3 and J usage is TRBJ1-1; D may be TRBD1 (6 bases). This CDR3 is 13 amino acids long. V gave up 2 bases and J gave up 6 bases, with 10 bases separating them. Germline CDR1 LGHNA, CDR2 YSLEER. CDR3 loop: CASSQLGAAEAFF. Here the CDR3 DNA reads TGCGCCAGCAGCCAACTGGGGGCGGCTGAAGCTTTCTTT.

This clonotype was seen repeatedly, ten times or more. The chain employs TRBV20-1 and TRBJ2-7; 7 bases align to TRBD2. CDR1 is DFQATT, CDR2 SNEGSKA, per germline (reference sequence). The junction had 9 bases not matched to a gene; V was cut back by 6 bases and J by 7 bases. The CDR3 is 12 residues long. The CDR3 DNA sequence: TGCAGTGCCAGGGACTACCAGAAGGAGCAGTACTTC. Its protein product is CSARDYQKEQYF.

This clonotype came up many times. Here the CDR3 DNA reads TGTGCCAGCAGGAAGCGGGCCCCCGGGCTTCTTAATTCACCCCTCCACTTT. Translation: CASRKRAPGLLNSPLHF. The chain uses TRBV28 and TRBJ1-6; D not certain. Trimming removed 6 bases at V and 6 bases at J, with 21 bases between. The CDR3 runs 17 residues. The V gene's germline CDR1 is MDHEN and CDR2 SYDVKM.

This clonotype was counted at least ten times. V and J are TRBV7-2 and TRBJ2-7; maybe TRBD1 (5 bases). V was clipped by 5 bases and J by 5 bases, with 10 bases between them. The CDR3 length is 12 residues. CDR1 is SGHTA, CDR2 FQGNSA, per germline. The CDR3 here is CASSPRQNEQYF. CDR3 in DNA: TGTGCCAGCAGCCCTCGACAGAACGAGCAGTACTTC.

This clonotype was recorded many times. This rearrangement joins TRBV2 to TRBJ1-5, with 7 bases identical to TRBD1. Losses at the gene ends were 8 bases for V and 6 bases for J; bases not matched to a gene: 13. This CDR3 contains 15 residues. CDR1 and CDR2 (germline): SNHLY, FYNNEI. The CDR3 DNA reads TGTGCCAGCGCCTCAACCAGGGGGGAAGGTCAGCCCCAGCATTTT. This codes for CASASTRGEGQPQHF.

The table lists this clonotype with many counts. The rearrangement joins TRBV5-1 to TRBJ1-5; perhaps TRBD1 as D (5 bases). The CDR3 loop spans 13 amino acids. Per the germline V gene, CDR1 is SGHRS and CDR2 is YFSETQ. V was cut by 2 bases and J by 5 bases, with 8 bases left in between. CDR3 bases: TGCGCCAGCAGCTTAATGGGGGATCAGCCCCAGCATTTT. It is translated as CASSLMGDQPQHF.

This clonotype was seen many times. This CDR3 is CASSASEDSPLHF. The CDR3 DNA is TGTGCCAGCTCAGCTTCAGAAGATTCACCCCTCCACTTT. The V and J genes are TRBV18 and TRBJ1-6; no clear D gene. Trimming removed 5 bases at V and 8 bases at J, with 10 bases between. CDR3 length equals 13 residues. The germline V gene encodes CDR1 KGHSH and CDR2 LQKENI.